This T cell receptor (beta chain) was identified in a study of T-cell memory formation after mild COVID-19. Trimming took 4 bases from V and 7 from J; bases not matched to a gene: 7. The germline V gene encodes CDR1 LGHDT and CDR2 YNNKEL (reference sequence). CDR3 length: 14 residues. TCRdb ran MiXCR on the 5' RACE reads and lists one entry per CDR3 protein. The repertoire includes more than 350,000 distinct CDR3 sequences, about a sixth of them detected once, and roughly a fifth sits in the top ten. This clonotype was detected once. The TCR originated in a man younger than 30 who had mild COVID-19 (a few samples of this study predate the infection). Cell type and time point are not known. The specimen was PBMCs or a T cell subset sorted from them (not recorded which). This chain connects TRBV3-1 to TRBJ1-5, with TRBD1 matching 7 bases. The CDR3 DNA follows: TGTGCCAGCAGCCCAGGGGGGGACGTACAGCCCCAGCATTTT. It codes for CASSPGGDVQPQHF.